Each of the 30 T cell receptor beta chains below was sequenced from the same sample in a study of cytomegalovirus exposure and HLA in healthy donors. PCR primers comprised 60 Vbeta and 13 Jbeta primers. Repertoires were generated with immunoSEQ multiplex PCR, while TCRdb's copy carries only in-frame clones and drops some. The repertoire holds fewer than 150,000 clones, with 74% as singletons. The sample was PBMCs. The receptor set was obtained from a woman between 50 and 59 years old in good health and CMV-seropositive.

V and J are TRBV21-1 and TRBJ1-2. TRBV21-1 is a pseudogene. The CDR3 length is 14 residues. This chain's CDR3 is CASSKRAPYYGYTF. The CDR3 region has the DNA TGTGCCAGCAGCAAACGAGCGCCTTACTATGGCTACACCTTC.

Only a few counts were recorded for this clone. The V call is TRBV28, the J call TRBJ1-1; unclear D gene. V lost 4 bases and J lost 5, with 14 bases in between. The germline CDR1 and CDR2 sequences are MDHEN and SYDVKM. This CDR3 has 14 residues. CDR3 coding DNA: TGTGCCAGCAGTTCCCCCAACCGGGTGACTGAAGCTTTCTTT. It translates to CASSSPNRVTEAFF.

The chain has TRBV5-6 and TRBJ1-1, with 8 bases that match TRBD1. The J segment lost 4 bases and the V segment lost 3 bases, leaving 14 bases of the junction unmatched. Germline V CDR1 and CDR2: SGHDT, YYEEEE. The CDR3 covers 17 residues. The CDR3 DNA sequence: TGTGCCAGCAGCTCCCTAGGGACAGGACAGTTTGGCACTGAAGCTTTCTTT. Amino acids: CASSSLGTGQFGTEAFF.

The chain employs TRBV19 and TRBJ1-1; tentative D call: TRBD1 (5 bases). Germline values: CDR1 LNHDA, CDR2 SQIVND (reference sequence). There are 14 residues in the CDR3. The V and J ends lost 3 bases and 5 bases respectively, with 13 bases between them. CDR3 DNA sequence: TGTGCCAGTAGTATGTCGACCGGGGGGACTGAAGCTTTCTTT. Encoded protein: CASSMSTGGTEAFF. The full variable domain, completed using reference TRBV19 and TRBJ1-1, is DGGITQSPKYLFRKEGQNVTLSCEQNLNHDAMYWYRQDPGQGLRLIYYSQIVNDFQKGDIAEGYSVSREKKESFPLTVTSAQKNPTAFYLCASSMSTGGTEAFFGQGTRLTVV.

V gene TRBV5-4 combines with J gene TRBJ2-1, with D perhaps matching TRBD1 (5 bases). Germline loops: CDR1 SGHNT, CDR2 YYREEE (reference sequence). Trimming shortened V by 0 bases and J by 10 bases, and 14 bases separated the two germline ends. The CDR3 length is 14 residues. The CDR3 bases are TGTGCCAGCAGCTTGGTAGGGGTGGGCAAGGAGCAGTTCTTC. Protein: CASSLVGVGKEQFF.

This chain joins TRBV9 and TRBJ2-1; D is possibly TRBD2 (6 bases). The CDR3 has 14 amino acids. Deletions cut 7 bases from V and 5 bases from J, with 16 bases between. CDR1 and CDR2 (germline): SGDLS, YYNGEE. CDR3 sequence reads: CASRSGELNNEQFF. DNA of the CDR3: TGTGCCAGCCGATCGGGAGAGCTCAACAATGAGCAGTTCTTC.

This chain links TRBV30 with TRBJ1-1; no clear D. CDR1 GTSNPN and CDR2 SVGIG come from the germline V gene (reference sequence). This CDR3 region has 14 residues. Trimming stripped 0 bases from V and 3 bases from J, with 11 bases between. CDR3 DNA sequence: TGTGCCTGGAGTGTAGGCCCGAGGGACACTGAAGCTTTCTTT. Protein product: CAWSVGPRDTEAFF.

This rearrangement joins TRBV9 to TRBJ2-7; TRBD2 matches 9 bases. V lost 3 bases to trimming and J lost 2 bases; unmatched junction nucleotides: 3. The CDR3 extends over 14 amino acids. Germline lookup yields CDR1 SGDLS and CDR2 YYNGEE. CDR3 coding DNA: TGTGCCAGCAGCGCGACTAGCGGCCCCTACGAGCAGTACTTC. Its protein product is CASSATSGPYEQYF. Together with reference TRBV9 and TRBJ2-7, the CDR3 gives the full variable domain: DSGVTQTPKHLITATGQRVTLRCSPRSGDLSVYWYQQSLDQGLQFLIQYYNGEERAKGNILERFSAQQFPDLHSELNLSSLELGDSALYFCASSATSGPYEQYFGPGTRLTVT.

The V call is TRBV27, the J call TRBJ1-1; 7 bases map to TRBD1. Germline V CDR1 and CDR2: MNHEY, SMNVEV (reference sequence). The length of the CDR3 is 17 residues. V shed 6 bases, J shed 0 bases, and the junction held 13 bases outside the gene matches. The chain's CDR3 is CASRPTGTVRVNTEAFF. The CDR3 region has the DNA TGTGCCAGCAGGCCGACCGGGACAGTGCGGGTGAACACTGAAGCTTTCTTT.

V gene TRBV30 combines with J gene TRBJ1-1; tentative D call: TRBD1 (5 bases). V was trimmed by 3 bases and J by 6 bases, leaving 14 bases between them. Germline CDR1 is GTSNPN and CDR2 is SVGIG (reference sequence). The CDR3 covers 13 residues. The CDR3 DNA follows: TGTGCCTGGAGGGGAGGGACCGTAGCTGAAGCTTTCTTT. Translating gives CAWRGGTVAEAFF.

This chain uses TRBV12-5 with TRBJ2-2, with unresolved D. Germline assignment: CDR1 LGHNT and CDR2 FRNRAP. The CDR3 totals 14 residues. The V gene lost 8 bases and the J gene lost 4 bases, with 14 bases spanning the gap. CDR3 sequence: CASLQAAGTGELFF. CDR3 sequence (DNA): TGTGCTAGTCTTCAGGCCGCCGGCACCGGGGAGCTGTTTTTT.

The genes are TRBV5-6 and TRBJ2-1, with D possibly matching TRBD2 (6 bases). V gave up 1 base and J gave up 4 bases, with 12 bases separating them. The germline V gene has CDR1 SGHDT and CDR2 YYEEEE. The CDR3 consists of 15 residues. The CDR3 reads CASSLSGPVYNEQFF. DNA for the CDR3: TGTGCCAGCAGCTTGAGCGGGCCCGTTTACAATGAGCAGTTCTTC.

The rearrangement uses TRBV5-1 and TRBJ1-6, with TRBD1 identical over 9 bases. V lost 4 bases to trimming and J lost 7 bases; unmatched junction nucleotides: 3. The CDR3 contains 14 residues. Germline CDR1 reads SGHRS; CDR2 reads YFSETQ. CDR3 loop: CASSAGTGNSPLHF. In DNA form, the CDR3 reads TGCGCCAGCAGCGCTGGGACAGGGAATTCACCCCTCCACTTT.

The chain recombines TRBV5-1 with TRBJ2-1; the match to TRBD2 covers 7 bases. The germline V gene encodes CDR1 SGHRS and CDR2 YFSETQ. This CDR3 spans 15 amino acids. The V and J ends lost 4 bases and 3 bases, in that order; junction bases with no gene match: 7. The CDR3 reads CASSPAGPNYNEQFF. The CDR3 DNA follows: TGCGCCAGCAGCCCAGCGGGGCCCAACTACAATGAGCAGTTCTTC.

V is TRBV18 and J is TRBJ1-2; the D is unclear. CDR1 is KGHSH, CDR2 LQKENI, per germline. Deletions cut 3 bases from V and 4 bases from J, with 9 bases between. The CDR3 is 13 amino acids. Here the CDR3 DNA reads TGTGCCAGCTCACCCGGTCTTGGCTATGGCTACACCTTC. Encoded protein: CASSPGLGYGYTF.

The gene calls are TRBV6-5 and TRBJ2-7, with 10 nucleotides matching TRBD1. CDR1 and CDR2 from the germline V gene are MNHEY and SVGAGI. Trimming took 2 bases from V and 5 from J; bases not matched to a gene: 6. This CDR3 region has 15 residues. CDR3 protein: CASSYGTGVINEQYF. As DNA, the CDR3 is TGTGCCAGCAGTTACGGGACAGGGGTAATAAACGAGCAGTACTTC.

The chain recombines TRBV18 with TRBJ1-4; maybe TRBD1 (5 bases). The CDR3 contains 13 residues. V was clipped by 6 bases and J by 4 bases, with 9 bases between them. Germline V gene lookup returns CDR1 KGHSH and CDR2 LQKENI. The chain's CDR3 is CASSPDINEKLFF. The CDR3 region has the DNA TGTGCCAGCTCGCCGGACATTAATGAAAAACTGTTTTTT.

This clone has more than one count but fewer than ten. This chain uses TRBV5-1 with TRBJ2-5; 8 bases line up with TRBD1. In germline, CDR1 is SGHRS, CDR2 YFSETQ. The J segment lost 1 base and the V segment lost 4 bases, leaving 9 bases of the junction unmatched. The CDR3 covers 16 residues. The CDR3 reads CASSVGQALGQETQYF. As DNA, the CDR3 is TGCGCCAGCAGCGTGGGACAGGCTCTTGGCCAAGAGACCCAGTACTTC.

This clone has just a few counts. V is TRBV7-2 and J is TRBJ2-3; 8 bases match TRBD1. This CDR3 is built from 16 residues. Trimming removed 5 bases from V and 2 bases from J; junction bases left unmatched: 9. Germline V CDR1 and CDR2: SGHTA, FQGNSA. CDR3 protein: CASSPSRDRITDTQYF. The DNA of the CDR3 is TGTGCCAGCAGCCCGAGCCGGGACAGGATCACAGATACGCAGTATTTT.

This sequence joins TRBV10-1 and TRBJ1-3; TRBD1 agrees at 8 bases. J lost 0 bases, V lost 6 bases, and 7 bases had no gene match. The CDR3 spans 16 residues. The germline V gene encodes CDR1 WNHNN and CDR2 SYGVQD (reference sequence). Written as DNA, the CDR3 is TGCGCCAGCAGCGGACAGGGTGGCCTCTCTGGAAACACCATATATTTT. It encodes CASSGQGGLSGNTIYF.

V usage is TRBV7-2 and J usage is TRBJ2-3, with no clear D. The germline CDR1 and CDR2 sequences are SGHTA and FQGNSA. V lost 3 bases and J 1 base, leaving 11 bases between the germline ends. The CDR3 runs to 15 residues. The CDR3 loop is CASSFSGQGTDTQYF. Written as DNA, the CDR3 is TGTGCCAGCAGCTTTTCTGGCCAGGGCACAGATACGCAGTATTTT.

This clone was detected a few times. This chain joins TRBV30 and TRBJ2-2; the match to TRBD1 covers 8 bases. The CDR3 is 13 amino acids. The J segment lost 8 bases and the V segment lost 0 bases, leaving 2 bases of the junction unmatched. CDR1 GTSNPN and CDR2 SVGIG come from the germline V gene (reference sequence). The CDR3 spells CAWSVQGVGELFF. CDR3 nucleotides: TGTGCCTGGAGTGTACAGGGGGTTGGGGAGCTGTTTTTT.

The rearrangement uses TRBV4-3 and TRBJ1-2; D is ambiguous. V was shortened by 0 bases and J by 2 bases, with 4 bases between the two germline ends. The germline CDR1 and CDR2 sequences are LGHNA and YSLEER. The CDR3 is 13 residues long. This CDR3 reads CASSQDRNYGYTF. In DNA form, the CDR3 reads TGCGCCAGCAGCCAAGACAGGAACTATGGCTACACCTTC.

The chain couples TRBV21-1 to TRBJ2-6; whether TRBD2, the table's D call, matches the DNA was not checked. TRBV21-1 is labeled a pseudogene. The CDR3 sequence is 19 residues long. The CDR3 loop is CASSKGRGRVFSGANVLTF. CDR3 DNA sequence: TGTGCCAGCAGCAAGGGGCGGGGCAGAGTATTCTCTGGGGCCAACGTCCTGACTTTC.

This chain links TRBV7-9 with TRBJ1-2; possibly TRBD1 for D (6 bases). CDR1 and CDR2 (germline): SEHNR, FQNEAQ (reference sequence). Between the trimmed V and J ends, which lost 5 bases and 5 bases, there was a span of 15 bases. The length of the CDR3 is 14 residues. The DNA for the CDR3 is TGTGCCAGCAGCCCGCGGACAGTCGTATATGGCTACACCTTC. It yields the protein CASSPRTVVYGYTF.

The V and J genes are TRBV6-1 and TRBJ1-4; 10 bases agree with TRBD1. Germline CDR1 is MNHNS and CDR2 is SASEGT. The V segment lost 8 bases and the J segment 8 bases; nucleotides outside the gene matches: 11. This CDR3 is 15 amino acids long. The CDR3 nucleotides read TGTGCCAGCGGCGGGTCCGGGACAGGGGAAGAAAAACTGTTTTTT. This gives the protein CASGGSGTGEEKLFF.

The chain joins TRBV7-6 to TRBJ2-5, with D possibly matching TRBD2 (6 bases). The CDR3 is 15 residues long. Germline V gives CDR1 SGHVS, CDR2 FNYEAQ. V was trimmed by 10 bases and J by 1 base, leaving 19 bases between them. CDR3 residues: CATQVGAGSQETQYF. In nucleotides, the CDR3 is TGTGCCACCCAAGTCGGGGCCGGGAGCCAAGAGACCCAGTACTTC.

The genes are TRBV7-7 and TRBJ2-5; TRBD1 agrees at 7 bases. J gave up 7 bases and V 5 bases, and 7 bases lay outside the gene matches. The CDR3 sequence is 13 residues long. Germline assignment: CDR1 SSHAT and CDR2 FNYEAQ (reference sequence). CDR3 bases: TGTGCCAGCAGCCCAGGGACAGCGGTGACCCAGTACTTC. Amino acid sequence: CASSPGTAVTQYF.

The V gene is TRBV19, the J gene TRBJ2-1; 15 bases map to TRBD2. Germline trimming cut 4 bases from V and 8 bases from J; bases unmatched to any gene: 3. Germline V CDR1 and CDR2: LNHDA, SQIVND (reference sequence). The CDR3 has 15 amino acids. DNA of the CDR3: TGTGCCAGTAGTAGGGGACTAGCGGGGGGCCATGAGCAGTTCTTC. Translating it yields CASSRGLAGGHEQFF.

This clone is a singleton in its sample. DNA of the CDR3: TGCGCCAGCAGCCAACTCCGGGAAAATTCACCCCTCCACTTT. Translation gives CASSQLRENSPLHF. J is TRBJ1-6 and V is TRBV4-3; no firm D call. This CDR3 contains 14 residues. Between the trimmed V and J ends, which lost 2 bases and 7 bases, there was a span of 9 bases. Per germline, CDR1 LGHNA and CDR2 YSLEER.